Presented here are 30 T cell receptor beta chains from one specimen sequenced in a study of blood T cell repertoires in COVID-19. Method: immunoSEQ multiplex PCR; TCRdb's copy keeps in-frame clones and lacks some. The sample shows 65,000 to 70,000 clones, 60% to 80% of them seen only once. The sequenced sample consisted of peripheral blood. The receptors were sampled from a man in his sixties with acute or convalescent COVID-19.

The CDR3 sequence: CASSIPGKSSYEQYF. DNA of the CDR3: TGTGCCAGTAGTATCCCAGGGAAGAGCTCCTACGAGCAGTACTTC. The chain has TRBV19 and TRBJ2-7, with a possible D match to TRBD1 (5 bases). Germline V gene data show CDR1 as LNHDA and CDR2 as SQIVND (reference sequence). The V end was cut by 3 bases, the J end by 0 bases, with 12 bases between. CDR3 length equals 15 residues.

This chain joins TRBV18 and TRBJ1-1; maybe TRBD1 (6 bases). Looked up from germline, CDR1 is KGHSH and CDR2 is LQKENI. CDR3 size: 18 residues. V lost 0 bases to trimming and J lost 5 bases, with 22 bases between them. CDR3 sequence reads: CASSPPGAGGQLWTEAFF. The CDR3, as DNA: TGTGCCAGCTCACCACCAGGAGCCGGGGGGCAGTTGTGGACTGAAGCTTTCTTT.

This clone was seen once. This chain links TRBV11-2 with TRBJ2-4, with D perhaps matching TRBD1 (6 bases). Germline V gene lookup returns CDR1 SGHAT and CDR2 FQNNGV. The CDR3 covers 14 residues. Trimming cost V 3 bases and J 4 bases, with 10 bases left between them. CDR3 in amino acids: CASSFQQGKNIQYF. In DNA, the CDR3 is TGTGCCAGCAGCTTCCAACAGGGAAAAAACATTCAGTACTTC.

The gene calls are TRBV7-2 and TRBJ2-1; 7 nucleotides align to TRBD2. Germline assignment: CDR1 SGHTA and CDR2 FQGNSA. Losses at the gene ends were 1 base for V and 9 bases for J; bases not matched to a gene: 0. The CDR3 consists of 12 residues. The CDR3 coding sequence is TGTGCCAGCAGCTTAGTAGCGGGTGAGCAGTTCTTC. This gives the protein CASSLVAGEQFF.

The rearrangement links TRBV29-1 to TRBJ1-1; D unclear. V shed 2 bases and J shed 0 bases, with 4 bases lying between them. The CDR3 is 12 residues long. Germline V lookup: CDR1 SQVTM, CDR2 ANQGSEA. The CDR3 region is CSVEQLNTEAFF. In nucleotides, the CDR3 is TGCAGCGTTGAACAATTGAACACTGAAGCTTTCTTT.

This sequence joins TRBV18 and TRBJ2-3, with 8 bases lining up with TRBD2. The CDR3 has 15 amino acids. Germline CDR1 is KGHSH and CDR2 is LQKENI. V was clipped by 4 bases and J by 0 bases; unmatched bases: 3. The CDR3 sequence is CASSLRGGSTDTQYF. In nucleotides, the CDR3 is TGTGCCAGCTCACTCCGGGGGGGTAGCACAGATACGCAGTATTTT.

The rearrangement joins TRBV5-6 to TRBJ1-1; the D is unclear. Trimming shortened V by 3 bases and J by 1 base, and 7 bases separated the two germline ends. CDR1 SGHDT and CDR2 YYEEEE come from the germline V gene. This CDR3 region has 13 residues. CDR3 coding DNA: TGTGCCAGCAGCTCTGGCCGGAACACTGAAGCTTTCTTT. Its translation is CASSSGRNTEAFF.

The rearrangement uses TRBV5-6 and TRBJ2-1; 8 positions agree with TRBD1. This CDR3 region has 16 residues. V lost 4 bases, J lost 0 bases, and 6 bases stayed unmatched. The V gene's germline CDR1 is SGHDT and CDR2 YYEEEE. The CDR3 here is CASSERQGISYNEQFF. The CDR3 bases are TGTGCCAGCAGCGAGAGACAGGGGATCTCCTACAATGAGCAGTTCTTC.

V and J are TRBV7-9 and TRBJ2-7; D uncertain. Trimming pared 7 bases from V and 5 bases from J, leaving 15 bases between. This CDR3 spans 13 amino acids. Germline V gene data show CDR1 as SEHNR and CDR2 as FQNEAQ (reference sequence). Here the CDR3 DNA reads TGTGCCAGCACCCCCGCCCATCCGGACGAGCAGTACTTC. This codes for CASTPAHPDEQYF. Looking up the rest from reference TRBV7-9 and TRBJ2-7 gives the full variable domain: DTGVSQNPRHKITKRGQNVTFRCDPISEHNRLYWYRQTLGQGPEFLTYFQNEAQLEKSRLLSDRFSAERPKGSFSTLEIQRTEQGDSAMYLCASTPAHPDEQYFGPGTRLTVT.

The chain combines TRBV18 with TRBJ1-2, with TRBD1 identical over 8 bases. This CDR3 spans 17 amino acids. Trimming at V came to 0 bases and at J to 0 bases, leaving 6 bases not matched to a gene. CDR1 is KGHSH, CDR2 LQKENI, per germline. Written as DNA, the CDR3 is TGTGCCAGCTCACCACCGGCAGGGGGCGGCCCTAACTATGGCTACACCTTC. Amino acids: CASSPPAGGGPNYGYTF.

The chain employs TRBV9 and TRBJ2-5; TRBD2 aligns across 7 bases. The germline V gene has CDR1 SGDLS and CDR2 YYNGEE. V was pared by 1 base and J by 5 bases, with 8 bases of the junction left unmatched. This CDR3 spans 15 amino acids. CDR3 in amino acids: CASSVSAGVGETQYF. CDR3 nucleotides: TGTGCCAGCAGCGTATCGGCGGGGGTTGGCGAGACCCAGTACTTC.

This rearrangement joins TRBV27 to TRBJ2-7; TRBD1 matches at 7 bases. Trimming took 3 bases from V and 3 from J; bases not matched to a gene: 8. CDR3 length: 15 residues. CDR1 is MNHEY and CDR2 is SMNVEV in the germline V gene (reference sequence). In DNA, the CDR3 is TGTGCCAGCAGTTTCGGAGACAGGGTAGACTACGAGCAGTACTTC. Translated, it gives CASSFGDRVDYEQYF.

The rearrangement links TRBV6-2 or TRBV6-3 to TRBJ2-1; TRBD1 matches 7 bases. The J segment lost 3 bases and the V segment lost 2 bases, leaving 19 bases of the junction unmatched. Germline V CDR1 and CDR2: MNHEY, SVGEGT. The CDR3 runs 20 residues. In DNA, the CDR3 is TGTGCCAGCAGTTACACACGAGGGACAGAAAGAGTACTTTACTACAATGAGCAGTTCTTC. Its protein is CASSYTRGTERVLYYNEQFF.

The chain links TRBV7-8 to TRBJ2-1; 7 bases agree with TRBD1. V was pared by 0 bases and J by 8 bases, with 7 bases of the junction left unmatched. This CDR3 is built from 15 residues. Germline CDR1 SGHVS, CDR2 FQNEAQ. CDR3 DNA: TGTGCCAGCAGCTTAGCGCGGTCGAGGGGGCATGAGCAGTTCTTC. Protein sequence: CASSLARSRGHEQFF. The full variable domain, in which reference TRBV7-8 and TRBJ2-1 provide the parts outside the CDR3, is GAGVSQSPRYKVAKRGQDVALRCDPISGHVSLFWYQQALGQGPEFLTYFQNEAQLDKSGLPSDRFFAERPEGSVSTLKIQRTQQEDSAVYLCASSLARSRGHEQFFGPGTRLTVL.

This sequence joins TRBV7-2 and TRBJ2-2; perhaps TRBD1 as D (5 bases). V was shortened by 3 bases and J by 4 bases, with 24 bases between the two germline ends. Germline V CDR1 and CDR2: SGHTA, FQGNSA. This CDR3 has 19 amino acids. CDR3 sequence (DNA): TGTGCCAGCAGCTTTCTTGGGTTAGCCATGGCAGGGCCCACCGGGGAGCTGTTTTTT. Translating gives CASSFLGLAMAGPTGELFF.

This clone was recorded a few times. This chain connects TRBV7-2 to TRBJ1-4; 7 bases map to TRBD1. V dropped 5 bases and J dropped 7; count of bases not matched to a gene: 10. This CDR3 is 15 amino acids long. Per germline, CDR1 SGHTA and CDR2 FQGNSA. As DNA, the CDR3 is TGTGCCAGCAGCCAACAACAGGGGTTTGTTGAAAAACTGTTTTTT. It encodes CASSQQQGFVEKLFF.

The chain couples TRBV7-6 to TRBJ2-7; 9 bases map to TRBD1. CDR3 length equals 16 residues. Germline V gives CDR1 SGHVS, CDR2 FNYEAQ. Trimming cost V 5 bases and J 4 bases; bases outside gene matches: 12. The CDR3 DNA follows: TGTGCCAGCAGCCCTAGGGGCAAGGACAGGGGTTACGAGCAGTACTTC. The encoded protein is CASSPRGKDRGYEQYF.

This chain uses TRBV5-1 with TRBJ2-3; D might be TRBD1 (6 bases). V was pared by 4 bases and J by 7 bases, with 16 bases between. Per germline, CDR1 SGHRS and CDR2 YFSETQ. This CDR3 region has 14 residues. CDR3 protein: CASSPDRFLYTQYF. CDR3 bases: TGCGCCAGCAGCCCCGACAGGTTCTTGTATACGCAGTATTTT. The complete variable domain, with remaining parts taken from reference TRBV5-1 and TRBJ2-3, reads KAGVTQTPRYLIKTRGQQVTLSCSPISGHRSVSWYQQTPGQGLQFLFEYFSETQRNKGNFPGRFSGRQFSNSRSEMNVSTLELGDSALYLCASSPDRFLYTQYFGPGTRLTVL.

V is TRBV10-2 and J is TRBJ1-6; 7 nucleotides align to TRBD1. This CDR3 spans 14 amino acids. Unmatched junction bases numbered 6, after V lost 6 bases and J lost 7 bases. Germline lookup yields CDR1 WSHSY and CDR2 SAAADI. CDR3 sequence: CASRGQFENSPLHF. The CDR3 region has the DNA TGCGCCAGCAGGGGACAGTTCGAGAATTCACCCCTCCACTTT.

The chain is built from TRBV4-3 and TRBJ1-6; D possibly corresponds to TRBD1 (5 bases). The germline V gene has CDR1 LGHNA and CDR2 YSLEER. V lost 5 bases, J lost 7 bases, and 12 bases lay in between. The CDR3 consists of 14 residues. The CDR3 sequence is CASSGRGKNSPLHF. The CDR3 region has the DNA TGCGCCAGCAGCGGGCGGGGGAAAAATTCACCCCTCCACTTT.

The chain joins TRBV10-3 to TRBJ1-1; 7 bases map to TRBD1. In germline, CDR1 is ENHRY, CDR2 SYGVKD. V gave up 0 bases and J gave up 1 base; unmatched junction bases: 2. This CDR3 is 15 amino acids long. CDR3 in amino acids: CAISESGTANTEAFF. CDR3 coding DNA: TGTGCCATCAGTGAGTCCGGGACAGCGAACACTGAAGCTTTCTTT.

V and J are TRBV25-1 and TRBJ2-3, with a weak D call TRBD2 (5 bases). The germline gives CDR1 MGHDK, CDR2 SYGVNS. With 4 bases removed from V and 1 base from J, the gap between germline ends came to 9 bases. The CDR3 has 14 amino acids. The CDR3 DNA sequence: TGTGCCAGCAGTGGGACTCAGGGCACAGATACGCAGTATTTT. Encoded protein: CASSGTQGTDTQYF.

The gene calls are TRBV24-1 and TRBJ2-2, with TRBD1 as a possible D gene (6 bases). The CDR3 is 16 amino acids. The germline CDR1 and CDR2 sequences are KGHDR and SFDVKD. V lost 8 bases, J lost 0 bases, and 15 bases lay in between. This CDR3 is CATTSNRDANTGELFF. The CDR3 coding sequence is TGTGCCACCACCTCAAACAGGGATGCGAACACCGGGGAGCTGTTTTTT.

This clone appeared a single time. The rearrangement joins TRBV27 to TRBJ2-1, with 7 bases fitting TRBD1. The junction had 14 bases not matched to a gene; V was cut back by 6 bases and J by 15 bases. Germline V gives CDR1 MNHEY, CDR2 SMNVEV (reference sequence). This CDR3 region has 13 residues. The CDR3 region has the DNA TGTGCCAGCAGCCTTCGACAGGGAATGGAGGCGTTCTTC. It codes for CASSLRQGMEAFF.

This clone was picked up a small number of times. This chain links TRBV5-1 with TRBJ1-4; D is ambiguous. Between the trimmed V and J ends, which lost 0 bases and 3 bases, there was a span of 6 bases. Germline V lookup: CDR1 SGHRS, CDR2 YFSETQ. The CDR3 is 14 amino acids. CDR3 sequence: CASSLAGSNEKLFF. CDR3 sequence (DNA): TGCGCCAGCAGCTTGGCCGGGTCTAATGAAAAACTGTTTTTT.

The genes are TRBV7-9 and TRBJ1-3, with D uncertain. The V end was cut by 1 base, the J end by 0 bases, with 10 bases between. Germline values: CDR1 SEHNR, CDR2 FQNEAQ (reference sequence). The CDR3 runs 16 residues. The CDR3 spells CASSLVVGSSGNTIYF. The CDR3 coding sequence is TGTGCCAGCAGCTTAGTCGTCGGGAGCTCTGGAAACACCATATATTTT. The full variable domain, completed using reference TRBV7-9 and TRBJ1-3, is DTGVSQNPRHKITKRGQNVTFRCDPISEHNRLYWYRQTLGQGPEFLTYFQNEAQLEKSRLLSDRFSAERPKGSFSTLEIQRTEQGDSAMYLCASSLVVGSSGNTIYFGEGSWLTVV.

The CDR3 spells CASSQEGTGYNEQFF. CDR3 bases: TGTGCCAGCAGCCAAGAGGGAACAGGGTACAATGAGCAGTTCTTC. This rearrangement joins TRBV3-1 (or the pseudogene TRBV3-2) to TRBJ2-1, with a possible D match to TRBD1 (6 bases). The CDR3 is made up of 15 amino acids. CDR1 and CDR2 (germline): LGHDT, YNNKEL (reference sequence). The ends were cut back, 0 bases at V and 4 bases at J, with 10 bases in the middle.

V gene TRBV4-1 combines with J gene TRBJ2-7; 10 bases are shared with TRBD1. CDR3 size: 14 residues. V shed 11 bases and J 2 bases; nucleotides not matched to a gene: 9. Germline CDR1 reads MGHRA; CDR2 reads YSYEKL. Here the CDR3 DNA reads TGCGCCCCCCGCCGGACAGGGGGTCCCTACGAGCAGTACTTC. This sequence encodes CAPRRTGGPYEQYF.

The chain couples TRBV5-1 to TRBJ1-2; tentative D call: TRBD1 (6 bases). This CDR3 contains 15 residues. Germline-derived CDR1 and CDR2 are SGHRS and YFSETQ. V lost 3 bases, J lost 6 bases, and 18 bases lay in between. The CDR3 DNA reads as TGCGCCAGCAGCTCCCTACAGGGAAGTAGCCATGGCTACACCTTC. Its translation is CASSSLQGSSHGYTF.

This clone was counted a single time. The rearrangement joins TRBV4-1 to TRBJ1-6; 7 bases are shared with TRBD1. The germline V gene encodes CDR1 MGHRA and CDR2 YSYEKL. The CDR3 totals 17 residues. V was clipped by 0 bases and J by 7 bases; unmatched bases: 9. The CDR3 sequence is CASSQDREGAENSPLHF. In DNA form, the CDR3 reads TGCGCCAGCAGCCAAGATCGGGAGGGGGCGGAGAATTCACCCCTCCACTTT.